Listed below are T cell receptor beta chains from one sample, sequenced in a study of blood T cell repertoires in COVID-19. Clones were read by immunoSEQ multiplex PCR, and TCRdb kept only the in-frame ones, dropping some. The repertoire includes roughly 170,000 clones, about 85% of them detected once, and approximately 1.3% sits in the top ten. The material sequenced was peripheral blood. These receptors all stem from a man aged 55 to 70 who had recovered from COVID-19. Each CDR3 is given with its conserved first and last residue. The order of the fields is CDR3 protein, CDR3 DNA, J gene, clone size, D gene, V gene. D genes are given only for firm matches. Not every row has a clone size; where given, it reads once, few, many or a size class.

CDR3: CSVNSGYEQYF
DNA: TGCAGCGTCAACTCAGGCTACGAGCAGTACTTC
J: TRBJ2-7
size: .
D: .
V: TRBV29-1

CDR3: CASEAGRERNTEAFF
DNA: TGTGCCAGTGAGGCAGGAAGGGAGAGGAACACTGAAGCTTTCTTT
J: TRBJ1-1
size: few
D: .
V: TRBV19

CDR3: CASSLQTQDSPLHF
DNA: TGTGCCAGCAGCTTACAGACACAAGATTCACCCCTCCACTTT
J: TRBJ1-6
size: few
D: .
V: TRBV7-9

CDR3: CASRRQDQPQHF
DNA: TGTGCCAGCAGACGACAGGATCAGCCCCAGCATTTT
J: TRBJ1-5
size: .
D: .
V: TRBV7-9

CDR3: CASSYSGWEGQPQHF
DNA: TGTGCCAGCAGTTACTCGGGCTGGGAGGGGCAGCCCCAGCATTTT
J: TRBJ1-5
size: few
D: .
V: TRBV6-5

CDR3: CASSYSWGATDTQYF
DNA: TGTGCCAGCAGTTACTCTTGGGGAGCCACAGATACGCAGTATTTT
J: TRBJ2-3
size: .
D: .
V: TRBV6-5

CDR3: CSVEEQGFGTDTQYF
DNA: TGCAGCGTTGAAGAACAGGGGTTCGGCACAGATACGCAGTATTTT
J: TRBJ2-3
size: .
D: TRBD1
V: TRBV29-1

CDR3: CAWRSGTGGRETQYF
DNA: TGTGCCTGGAGGTCCGGGACAGGGGGCAGGGAGACCCAGTACTTC
J: TRBJ2-5
size: .
D: TRBD1
V: TRBV30

CDR3: CASSLNRAPYEQYF
DNA: TGTGCCAGCAGCTTAAACAGGGCTCCCTACGAGCAGTACTTC
J: TRBJ2-7
size: .
D: .
V: TRBV11-2

CDR3: CASSQGGGVPTEAFF
DNA: TGTGCCAGCAGCCAAGGAGGGGGGGTTCCCACTGAAGCTTTCTTT
J: TRBJ1-1
size: .
D: .
V: TRBV3-1/TRBV3-2

CDR3: CASSDAGYEQYF
DNA: TGTGCCAGCAGTGATGCCGGCTACGAGCAGTACTTC
J: TRBJ2-7
size: .
D: .
V: TRBV2

CDR3: CASSPGLAGGGQFF
DNA: TGTGCCAGCAGCCCTGGACTAGCGGGGGGAGGACAGTTCTTC
J: TRBJ2-1
size: .
D: TRBD2
V: TRBV5-4

CDR3: CASTLYRATEAFF
DNA: TGTGCCAGTACCCTCTACAGGGCGACTGAAGCTTTCTTT
J: TRBJ1-1
size: .
D: .
V: TRBV19

CDR3: CASSQAPTRGAFF
DNA: TGTGCCAGCAGCCAAGCCCCAACCCGGGGAGCTTTCTTT
J: TRBJ1-1
size: once
D: .
V: TRBV14

CDR3: CASSSFIGQLNTEAFF
DNA: TGTGCCAGCAGTTCTTTCATAGGACAGCTGAACACTGAAGCTTTCTTT
J: TRBJ1-1
size: .
D: .
V: TRBV6-6

CDR3: CASRETGQGSYEQYF
DNA: TGTGCCAGCAGAGAGACGGGACAGGGTTCGTACGAGCAGTACTTC
J: TRBJ2-7
size: .
D: TRBD1
V: TRBV2

CDR3: CASTGLRTAYGYTF
DNA: TGTGCCAGCACCGGGTTGAGGACAGCCTATGGCTACACCTTC
J: TRBJ1-2
size: .
D: .
V: TRBV11-2

CDR3: CAKRRAGGNSYEQYF
DNA: TGTGCAAAACGGCGTGCGGGGGGCAACTCCTACGAGCAGTACTTC
J: TRBJ2-7
size: .
D: TRBD2
V: TRBV7-7

CDR3: CASSSNSYGYTF
DNA: TGTGCCAGCAGTTCAAACAGCTATGGCTACACCTTC
J: TRBJ1-2
size: once
D: .
V: TRBV12-3/TRBV12-4

CDR3: CASSLGQGREQYF
DNA: TGTGCCAGCAGCTTGGGGCAGGGGCGCGAGCAGTACTTC
J: TRBJ2-7
size: few
D: .
V: TRBV5-6

CDR3: CASSQDRAHNEQFF
DNA: TGTGCCAGCAGCCAGGACAGGGCCCACAATGAGCAGTTCTTC
J: TRBJ2-1
size: .
D: TRBD1
V: TRBV11-2

CDR3: CASSWDRGYGYTF
DNA: TGTGCCAGCAGTTGGGACAGGGGCTATGGCTACACCTTC
J: TRBJ1-2
size: .
D: TRBD1
V: TRBV12-3/TRBV12-4

CDR3: CAWRGLAGGIGYEQYF
DNA: TGTGCCTGGAGAGGACTAGCGGGAGGAATTGGCTACGAGCAGTACTTC
J: TRBJ2-7
size: few
D: TRBD2
V: TRBV30

CDR3: CASRAQRSGEGSPLHF
DNA: TGTGCCAGCAGAGCACAACGGTCGGGGGAAGGCTCACCCCTCCACTTT
J: TRBJ1-6
size: .
D: .
V: TRBV2

CDR3: CASSLSGVQSGELFF
DNA: TGTGCCAGCAGTCTTTCCGGGGTCCAGTCCGGGGAGCTGTTTTTT
J: TRBJ2-2
size: .
D: .
V: TRBV6-2/TRBV6-3

CDR3: CASSPRETGGQETQYF
DNA: TGTGCCAGCTCACCGCGGGAGACAGGGGGGCAAGAGACCCAGTACTTC
J: TRBJ2-5
size: .
D: TRBD1
V: TRBV18